The source of this T cell receptor beta chain is a study of shared T cell receptors in the human thymus. Germline V gives CDR1 SGDLS, CDR2 YYNGEE. Losses at the gene ends were 3 bases for V and 2 bases for J; bases not matched to a gene: 6. The CDR3 consists of 16 residues. Here immunoSEQ multiplex PCR was the method, and the copy in TCRdb shows in-frame clones only, minus some. The sample holds 700,000 or so clones, approximately 85% seen once. These same records also appear under a second study, on human thymus T cells. This second study says: The donor group consisted of healthy Finnish infants who were having corrective surgery for congenital heart defects. Thymus specimens were resections from corrective heart surgery. Thymic and blood repertoires appeared to carry a bias in their V and J gene usage.

Sequenced: thymocytes. The chain carries TRBV9 and TRBJ2-3, with 10 nucleotides matching TRBD2. The TCR comes from a girl in the first two years of life with a congenital heart defect. Written as DNA, the CDR3 is TGTGCCAGCAGCGAGCGGGGGGGTACCCCCACAGATACGCAGTATTTT. Amino acids: CASSERGGTPTDTQYF.